The present TCR beta chain was sequenced within a study of blood T cell repertoires in COVID-19 (dated by TCRdb to about 2020). Study-wide context: Collaborator samples came from the United States, Italy and Spain and covered acute and convalescent phases of COVID-19. Sample metadata almost always included a de-identified subject ID, COVID-19 status, age in years and sex. Samples were obtained from the ongoing ImmuneRACE study (first 160 participants) and from approximately 1,200 subjects provided by 6 global collaborators. The repertoires were released in a freely available public database meant as a resource for research on the immune response to SARS-CoV-2. Subjects who had been exposed to COVID-19, were actively infected with it, or had recovered from it provided the deeply sampled blood TCRbeta repertoires that made up the dataset. Where HLA class I and class II types were available, the types were taken from metadata supplied by the sample provider, not from assay-based typing. The prospective study material was composed of cDNA or gDNA derived from T cells, B-cell-depleted T cells, or PBMCs. Overall study results and their limits: The quantity of clinical and demographic metadata differed by source and by participant and was supplied without curation.

TCRbeta CDR3 regions were amplified from genomic DNA by means of the immunoSEQ Assay, a bias-controlled multiplex PCR. In the paper's pipeline: Nucleated cell counts per sample were estimated from amplification of reference gene primers within the assay. Sequence reads were collapsed and filtered to measure the absolute abundance of every unique TCRbeta CDR3 rearrangement. Productive Simpson clonality was computed per sample as the square root of Simpson's diversity index over productive rearrangements. Sourced from immuneACCESS, this table was stored by TCRdb with only in-frame sequences that have V and J called. A share of the clones is absent; for the studies checked, an unresolved V gene accounts for under half, and the remainder has no known explanation. D and trimming come from the DNA, and the V and J calls and clone size come from that table. The sample contains roughly 140,000 clones, around four fifths of them found a single time. Around 3.1% of the sample is taken by the ten largest.

Whole blood was collected in K2EDTA tubes by collaborating institutions according to the institutions' own protocols. For TCRbeta analysis, collaborators shipped samples as frozen whole blood, isolated PBMCs, or DNA extracted from either of those sample types. Trimming costs V 5 bases and J 1 base, and their ends lie 14 bases apart. CDR1 is given as ENHRY and CDR2 as SYGVKD, both from the germline V gene. The CDR3, from cysteine to phenylalanine, totals 15 residues. Only CDR3 DNA is held: 45 bases, read in frame from base 1. Comment on this clone: Its antigen specificity is not known. Within one base of it there is no much larger clone, and no base qualities were kept.

The receptor comes from a woman aged 40 to 55 with active or convalescent COVID-19. Sequenced: peripheral blood. Recombination connected TRBV10-3 to TRBJ2-5; TRBD1 is a possible D gene, resting on 6 matching bases. The DNA reads as follows: TGTGCCATCAGTACACCGTCAGGGGCCCAAGAGACCCAGTACTTC. Its translation is CAISTPSGAQETQYF.